This T cell receptor (beta chain) comes out of a study of blood T cell repertoires in COVID-19 (dated by TCRdb to about 2020). Notes on the research overall: Samples covering the acute and convalescent phases of COVID-19 were provided by collaborators in the United States, Italy and Spain. The prospective study material was composed of cDNA or gDNA derived from T cells, B-cell-depleted T cells, or PBMCs. The dataset comprised deeply sampled blood TCRbeta repertoires from subjects exposed to, actively infected with, or recovered from COVID-19. The repertoires were made available in a free public database intended to serve as a resource for research on the immune response to SARS-CoV-2. The samples were drawn from two sources: the first 160 participants of the ongoing ImmuneRACE study, and 1,000 to 1,500 subjects contributed by 6 global collaborators. The sample metadata nearly always contained a de-identified subject ID, COVID-19 status, age in years and sex. Where available, HLA class I and class II types were taken from metadata supplied by the sample provider and were not determined by assay-based typing.

The germline V gene encodes CDR1 MGHRA and CDR2 YSYEKL. The CDR3 covers 18 residues, taking in both the cysteine and the phenylalanine. Only CDR3 DNA is held: 54 bases, read in frame from base 1. Ends trimmed: V by 0 bases, J by 0 bases; bases unmatched to a gene: 10. What the work shows at the level of the full study, not this receptor alone: Clinical and demographic metadata were provided uncurated, with the amount varying by source and participant.

In regard to this clone: This receptor's antigen is unknown. Per-base qualities were not stored, and no clone one base away is much larger.

The collaborating institutions used their own protocols to collect whole blood in K2EDTA tubes. Collaborator samples were shipped for TCRbeta analysis as frozen whole blood, isolated PBMCs, or DNA extracted from either sample type. The immunoSEQ Assay, a bias-controlled multiplex PCR, was used to amplify TCRbeta CDR3 regions from genomic DNA. The original methods were these. Nucleated cell counts per sample were estimated from amplification of reference gene primers within the assay. Sequence reads were collapsed and filtered to measure the absolute abundance of every unique TCRbeta CDR3 rearrangement. For each sample, productive Simpson clonality was calculated as the square root of Simpson's diversity index over productive rearrangements. Not all clones reach the TCRdb copy of this immuneACCESS table, which keeps in-frame sequences only. Checked studies attribute under half of the gap to unresolved V genes and leave the rest unexplained. D and trimming come from the DNA, and the V and J calls and clone size come from that table. Recorded for this sample are 160,000 or so clones; about four fifths of them occurred a single time. 14% of the sample is in the top ten clones.

This sequence originates from a woman aged 80 or over with acute or convalescent COVID-19. Sequenced input: peripheral blood. The rearranged segments are TRBV4-1 and TRBJ1-2; 7 central bases correspond to TRBD1. The CDR3: CASSQDVSRGTANYGYTF. The sequence in DNA is TGCGCCAGCAGCCAAGATGTAAGCCGCGGGACAGCTAACTATGGCTACACCTTC.